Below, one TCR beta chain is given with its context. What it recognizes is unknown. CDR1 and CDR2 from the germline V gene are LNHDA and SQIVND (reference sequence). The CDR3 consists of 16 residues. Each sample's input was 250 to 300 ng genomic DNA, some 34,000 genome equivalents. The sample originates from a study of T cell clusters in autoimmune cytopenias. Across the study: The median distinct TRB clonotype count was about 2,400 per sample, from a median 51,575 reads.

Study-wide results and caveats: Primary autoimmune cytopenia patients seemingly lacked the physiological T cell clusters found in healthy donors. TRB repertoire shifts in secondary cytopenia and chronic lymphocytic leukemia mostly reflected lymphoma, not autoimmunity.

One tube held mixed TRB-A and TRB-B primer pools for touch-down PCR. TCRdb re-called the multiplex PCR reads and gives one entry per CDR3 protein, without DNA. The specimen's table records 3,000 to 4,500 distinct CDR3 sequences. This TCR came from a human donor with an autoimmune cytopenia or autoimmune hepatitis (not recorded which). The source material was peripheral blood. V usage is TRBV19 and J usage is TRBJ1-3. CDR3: CASSVTDRWAGNTIYF.